Below are 13 T cell receptor beta chains sequenced from a single sample in a study of OX40 agonist ivuxolimab in advanced cancers. Receptor amplification or capture employed the immunoSEQ multiplex PCR assay. Here the immuneACCESS table is served through TCRdb, limited to in-frame sequences with V and J called. Missing clones are a known gap in these copies; in checked studies unresolved V genes cover under half, and the rest lacks a known reason. The sample records over 40,000 clones, 70% to 90% of which are singletons. Approximately 1.6% of the sample is held by the ten biggest clonotypes. Material: CD4+ or CD8+ T cells sorted from blood, obtained in a trial of the OX40 agonist ivuxolimab. The receptors were sampled from an adult with an advanced solid tumor such as melanoma, head and neck, liver or kidney cancer.

J is TRBJ2-1 and V is TRBV5-8; D unclear. This CDR3 has 15 amino acids. Germline V gives CDR1 SGHTS, CDR2 YDEGEE. Trimming left V 0 bases short and J 4 bases short, with 11 bases between. The CDR3 sequence: CASSLEGRNYNEQFF. The CDR3 DNA sequence: TGTGCCAGCAGCTTGGAGGGCAGAAATTACAATGAGCAGTTCTTC.

This chain connects TRBV2 to TRBJ1-5; tentative D call: TRBD1 (6 bases). Germline values: CDR1 SNHLY, CDR2 FYNNEI. V was shortened by 8 bases and J by 3 bases, with 20 bases between the two germline ends. The CDR3 length is 16 residues. In DNA, the CDR3 is TGTGCCAGCGGGGGGACGGCAGGGGCGGTCAATCAGCCCCAGCATTTT. Translation gives CASGGTAGAVNQPQHF.

The chain has TRBV20-1 and TRBJ1-2; TRBD1 is a possible D gene (5 bases). CDR3 length: 11 amino acids. Germline values: CDR1 DFQATT, CDR2 SNEGSKA (reference sequence). The V gene lost 6 bases and the J gene lost 7 bases, with 12 bases spanning the gap. The DNA for the CDR3 is TGCAGTGCAACCGGGACCTTTGGCTACACCTTC. Residues: CSATGTFGYTF.

The rearrangement uses TRBV29-1 and TRBJ1-4; TRBD1 matches 9 bases. The CDR3 spans 14 residues. CDR1 SQVTM and CDR2 ANQGSEA come from the germline V gene. With V trimmed by 7 bases and J by 7 bases, 10 bases remained unmatched. The CDR3 protein is CSAKPQGAGEKLFF. The CDR3 bases are TGCAGCGCTAAACCACAGGGGGCTGGTGAAAAACTGTTTTTT. The full variable domain, completed using reference TRBV29-1 and TRBJ1-4, is SAVISQKPSRDICQRGTSLTIQCQVDSQVTMMFWYRQQPGQSLTLIATANQGSEATYESGFVIDKFPISRPNLTFSTLTVSNMSPEDSSIYLCSAKPQGAGEKLFFGSGTQLSVL.

V is TRBV19 and J is TRBJ2-1; D uncertain. The length of the CDR3 is 14 residues. Trimming left V 3 bases short and J 2 bases short, with 8 bases between. CDR1 and CDR2 from the germline V gene are LNHDA and SQIVND (reference sequence). As DNA, the CDR3 is TGTGCCAGTAGTATGCCCGAGACCTACAATGAGCAGTTCTTC. This gives the protein CASSMPETYNEQFF.

This chain links TRBV5-1 with TRBJ1-3, with TRBD1 as a possible D gene (6 bases). Trimming removed 3 bases from V and 0 bases from J, with 13 bases in between. Looked up from germline, CDR1 is SGHRS and CDR2 is YFSETQ. This CDR3 region has 16 residues. CDR3 sequence reads: CASSWQDSHSGNTIYF. The CDR3 DNA follows: TGCGCCAGCAGCTGGCAGGACAGCCACTCTGGAAACACCATATATTTT.

The chain recombines TRBV19 with TRBJ2-1; possible D gene TRBD2, 5 bases. This CDR3 is 12 amino acids long. Germline assignment: CDR1 LNHDA and CDR2 SQIVND (reference sequence). The germline V and J ends were trimmed by 5 bases and 9 bases, with 11 bases remaining between them. The CDR3 loop reads CASSPNAGEQFF. DNA of the CDR3: TGTGCCAGTAGTCCCAATGCGGGTGAGCAGTTCTTC.

This clone was observed once. The J gene is TRBJ1-5, the V gene TRBV19; a weak D match, TRBD1 (5 bases). Germline V gene lookup returns CDR1 LNHDA and CDR2 SQIVND (reference sequence). This CDR3 has 14 amino acids. Between the trimmed V and J ends, which lost 1 base and 2 bases, there was a span of 6 bases. CDR3 coding DNA: TGTGCCAGTAGTATAGTAGGGGGCAATCAGCCCCAGCATTTT. Amino acid sequence: CASSIVGGNQPQHF.

This chain uses TRBV6-1 with TRBJ1-1; tentatively, D is TRBD1 (5 bases). Trimming took 7 bases from V and 3 from J, leaving 15 bases between them. The germline V gene has CDR1 MNHNS and CDR2 SASEGT. This CDR3 is built from 14 residues. The CDR3 coding sequence is TGTGCCAGCACTCTCGGTGGGGCGTACACTGAAGCTTTCTTT. Translating it yields CASTLGGAYTEAFF.

The chain couples TRBV2 to TRBJ2-4; D possibly matches TRBD1 or TRBD2 (5 bases each). This CDR3 spans 16 amino acids. Germline CDR1 SNHLY, CDR2 FYNNEI. V was clipped by 7 bases and J by 0 bases, with 16 bases between them. CDR3 sequence (DNA): TGTGCCAGCACAGTAGACACCGGGACAGCCAAAAACATTCAGTACTTC. It encodes CASTVDTGTAKNIQYF.

CDR3 nucleotides: TGTGCCATCAGTGACCCTAGCGGGAGTGCAGATACGCAGTATTTT. Protein product: CAISDPSGSADTQYF. The V gene is TRBV10-3, the J gene TRBJ2-3; 10 bases line up with TRBD2. The CDR3 contains 15 residues. V trimming: 3 bases; J trimming: 4 bases; junction bases outside the gene matches: 4. CDR1 and CDR2 (germline): ENHRY, SYGVKD.

To note about this clone: One end of the junction fails to match germline, which may point to a read error. The V gene is TRBV5-1, the J gene TRBJ2-7, with D possibly being TRBD2 (6 bases). This CDR3 contains 14 residues. From germline, CDR1 is SGHRS and CDR2 YFSETQ. CDR3 in amino acids: CASDWGGNGYEQYF. CDR3 nucleotide sequence: TGTGCCAGCGACTGGGGCGGGAACGGCTACGAGCAGTACTTC. Full variable domain (missing parts from reference TRBV5-1 and TRBJ2-7): KAGVTQTPRYLIKTRGQQVTLSCSPISGHRSVSWYQQTPGQGLQFLFEYFSETQRNKGNFPGRFSGRQFSNSRSEMNVSTLELGDSALYLCASDWGGNGYEQYFGPGTRLTVT.

This clone has a handful of counts. V gene TRBV19 combines with J gene TRBJ1-4; D gene unclear. The CDR3 sequence is 15 residues long. V gave up 3 bases and J gave up 0 bases, with 8 bases separating them. Germline V gene lookup returns CDR1 LNHDA and CDR2 SQIVND (reference sequence). The CDR3 loop reads CASSIASATNEKLFF. As DNA, the CDR3 is TGTGCCAGTAGTATCGCTTCAGCAACTAATGAAAAACTGTTTTTT. The full variable domain, completed using reference TRBV19 and TRBJ1-4, is DGGITQSPKYLFRKEGQNVTLSCEQNLNHDAMYWYRQDPGQGLRLIYYSQIVNDFQKGDIAEGYSVSREKKESFPLTVTSAQKNPTAFYLCASSIASATNEKLFFGSGTQLSVL.